This T cell receptor (beta chain) derives from a study of T cells in tumors after PD-1 blockade. Study information: Some patients also took daily vismodegib 150 mg during anti-PD-1 treatment. Overall study results and limits: Blood contained about 42% of the tumor's TCR clonotypes.

There are 13 residues in the CDR3. Germline V gives CDR1 SGHTA, CDR2 FQGNSA. Deletions cut 0 bases from V and 0 bases from J, with 2 bases between. Data came from immunoSEQ multiplex PCR; TCRdb stores just in-frame clones and leaves some out. The repertoire holds 60,000 or so clones, with around four fifths as singletons. This clone has only one observation. The target antigen is unknown. V gene TRBV7-2 combines with J gene TRBJ1-2; no firm D call. The sample here was PBMCs, taken before anti-PD-1 treatment. This clonotype originated in a human donor with basal cell carcinoma. The CDR3 sequence: CASSLATNYGYTF. DNA for the CDR3: TGTGCCAGCAGCTTAGCAACTAACTATGGCTACACCTTC.